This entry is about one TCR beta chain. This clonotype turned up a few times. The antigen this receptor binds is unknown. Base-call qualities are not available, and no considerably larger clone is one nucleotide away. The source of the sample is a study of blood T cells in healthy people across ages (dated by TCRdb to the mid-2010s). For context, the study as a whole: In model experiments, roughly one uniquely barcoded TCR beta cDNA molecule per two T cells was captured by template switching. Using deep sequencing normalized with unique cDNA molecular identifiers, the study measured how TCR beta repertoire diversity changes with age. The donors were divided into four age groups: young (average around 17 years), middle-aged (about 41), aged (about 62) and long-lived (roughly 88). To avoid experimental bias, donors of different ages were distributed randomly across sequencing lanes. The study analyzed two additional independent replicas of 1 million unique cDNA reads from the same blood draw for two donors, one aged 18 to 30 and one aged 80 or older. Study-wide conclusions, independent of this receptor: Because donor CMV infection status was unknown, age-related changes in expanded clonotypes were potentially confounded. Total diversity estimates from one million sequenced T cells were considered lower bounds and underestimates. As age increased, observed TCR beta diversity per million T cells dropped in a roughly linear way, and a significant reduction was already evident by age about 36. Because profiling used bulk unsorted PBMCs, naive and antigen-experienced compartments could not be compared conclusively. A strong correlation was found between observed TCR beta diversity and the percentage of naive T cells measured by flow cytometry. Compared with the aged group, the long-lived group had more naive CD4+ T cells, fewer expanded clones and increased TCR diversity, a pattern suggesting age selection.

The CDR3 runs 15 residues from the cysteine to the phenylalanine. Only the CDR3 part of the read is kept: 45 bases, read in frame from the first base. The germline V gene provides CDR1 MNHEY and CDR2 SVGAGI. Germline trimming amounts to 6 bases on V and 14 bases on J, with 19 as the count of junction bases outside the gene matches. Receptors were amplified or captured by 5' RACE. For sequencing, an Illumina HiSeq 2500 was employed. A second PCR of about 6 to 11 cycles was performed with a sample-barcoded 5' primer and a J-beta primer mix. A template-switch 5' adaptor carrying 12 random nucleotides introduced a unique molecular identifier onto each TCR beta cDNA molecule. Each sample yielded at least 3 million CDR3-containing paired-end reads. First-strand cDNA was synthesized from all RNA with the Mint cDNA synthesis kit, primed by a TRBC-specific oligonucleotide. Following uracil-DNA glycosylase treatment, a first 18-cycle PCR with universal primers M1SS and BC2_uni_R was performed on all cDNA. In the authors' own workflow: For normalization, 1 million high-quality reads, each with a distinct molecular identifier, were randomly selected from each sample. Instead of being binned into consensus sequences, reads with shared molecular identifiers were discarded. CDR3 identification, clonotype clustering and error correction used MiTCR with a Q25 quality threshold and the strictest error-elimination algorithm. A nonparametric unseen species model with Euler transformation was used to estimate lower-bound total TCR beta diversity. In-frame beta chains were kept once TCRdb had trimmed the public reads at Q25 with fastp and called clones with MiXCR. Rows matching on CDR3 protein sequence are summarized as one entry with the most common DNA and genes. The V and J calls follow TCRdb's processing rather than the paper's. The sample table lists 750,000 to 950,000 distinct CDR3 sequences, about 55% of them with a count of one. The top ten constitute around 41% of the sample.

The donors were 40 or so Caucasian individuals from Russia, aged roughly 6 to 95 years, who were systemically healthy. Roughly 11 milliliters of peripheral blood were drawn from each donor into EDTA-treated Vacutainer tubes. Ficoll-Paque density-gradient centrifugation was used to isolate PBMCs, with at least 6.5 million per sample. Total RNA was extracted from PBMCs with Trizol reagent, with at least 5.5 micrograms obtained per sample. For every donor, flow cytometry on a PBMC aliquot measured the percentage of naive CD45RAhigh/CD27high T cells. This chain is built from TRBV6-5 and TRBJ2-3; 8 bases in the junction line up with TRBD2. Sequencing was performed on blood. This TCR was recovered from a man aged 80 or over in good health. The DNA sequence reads TGTGCCAGCAGAGCTGGACTAGCCCCCCACAGATACGCGTATTTT. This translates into CASRAGLAPHRYAYF.